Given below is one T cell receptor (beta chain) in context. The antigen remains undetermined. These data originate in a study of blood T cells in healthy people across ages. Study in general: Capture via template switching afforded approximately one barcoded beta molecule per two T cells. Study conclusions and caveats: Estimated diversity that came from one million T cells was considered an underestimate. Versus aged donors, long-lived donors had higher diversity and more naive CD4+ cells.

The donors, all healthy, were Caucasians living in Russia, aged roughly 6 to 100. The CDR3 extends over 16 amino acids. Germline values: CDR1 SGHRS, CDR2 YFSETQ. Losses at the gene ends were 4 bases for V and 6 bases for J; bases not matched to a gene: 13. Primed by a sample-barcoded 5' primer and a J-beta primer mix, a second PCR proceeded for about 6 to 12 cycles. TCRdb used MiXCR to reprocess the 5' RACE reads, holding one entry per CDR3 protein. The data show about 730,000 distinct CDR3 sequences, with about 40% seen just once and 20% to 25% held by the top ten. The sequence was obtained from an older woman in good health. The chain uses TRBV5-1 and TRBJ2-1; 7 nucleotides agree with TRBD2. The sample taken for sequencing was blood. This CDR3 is CASSPVGLAEINEQFF. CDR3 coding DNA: TGCGCCAGCAGCCCGGTTGGGCTAGCGGAGATCAATGAGCAGTTCTTC. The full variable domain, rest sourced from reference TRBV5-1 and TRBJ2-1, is KAGVTQTPRYLIKTRGQQVTLSCSPISGHRSVSWYQQTPGQGLQFLFEYFSETQRNKGNFPGRFSGRQFSNSRSEMNVSTLELGDSALYLCASSPVGLAEINEQFFGPGTRLTVL.